A selection of T cell receptor beta chains follows, all from one sample in a study of CD8 T cells in ankylosing spondylitis. TCRdb independently ran MiXCR on the 5' RACE reads; one entry per CDR3 protein. The sample yields around 480,000 distinct CDR3 sequences, 17% seen once. The sequenced sample consisted of blood, either unsorted or a sorted T cell fraction (not recorded which). Every receptor here comes from a male donor with ankylosing spondylitis. CDR3s include the opening cysteine and the closing phenylalanine or tryptophan. The order of the fields is clone size, J gene, V gene, D gene, CDR3 DNA, CDR3 protein. The D gene is left open where the match is weak. Where a row states a size, it is once, few, many or the class of an expanded clone; other rows omit it.

>few|TRBJ1-1|TRBV7-3|.
TGTGCCAGCAGCCCCTCGATAGACACTGAAGCTTTCTTT
CASSPSIDTEAFF
>.|TRBJ2-7|TRBV20-1|TRBD2
TGCAGTGCTAGCCCGGGGACTAGCGGGCCGCAGTACTTC
CSASPGTSGPQYF
>.|TRBJ2-5|TRBV29-1|TRBD2
TGCAGCGTTGGACTAGCGGGAGGAGAGACCCAGTACTTC
CSVGLAGGETQYF
>.|TRBJ1-1|TRBV20-1|.
TGCAGTGCCCAGGGTAACACTGAAGCTTTCTTT
CSAQGNTEAFF
>few|TRBJ2-6|TRBV11-1|TRBD1
TGTGCCAGCAGCGAAGGGACAGGTCGGAGCTCTGGGGCCAACGTCCTGACTTTC
CASSEGTGRSSGANVLTF
>few|TRBJ1-1|TRBV12-3/TRBV12-4|.
TGTGCCAGCAGTTTACAGGACAACACTGAAGCTTTCTTT
CASSLQDNTEAFF
>few|TRBJ1-5|TRBV20-1|.
TGCAGTACTCGACGCGGAGGGCAGCCCCAGCATTTT
CSTRRGGQPQHF
>.|TRBJ2-7|TRBV20-1|TRBD2
TGCAGCGCCGATGGGGGGGGAACGAAAAACGAGCAGTACTTC
CSADGGGTKNEQYF
>.|TRBJ1-1|TRBV28|.
TGTGCCGGCAGTCCATCGGACAGTTGGTATGAAGCTTTCTTT
CAGSPSDSWYEAFF
>.|TRBJ2-2|TRBV19|TRBD1
TGTGCCAGTAGTAGGAAGAGGGGGCGCGACACCGGGGAGCTGTTTTTT
CASSRKRGRDTGELFF
>many|TRBJ2-7|TRBV5-1|TRBD1
TGCGCCAGCAGTCCAGGACAGGGTAGCTCCTACGAGCAGTACTTC
CASSPGQGSSYEQYF
>.|TRBJ1-2|TRBV5-1|TRBD1
TGCGCCAGCAGCTCATCTACGACGCAGGGGGGATATGGCTACACCTTC
CASSSSTTQGGYGYTF
>many|TRBJ2-7|TRBV16|TRBD2
TGTGCCAGCAGCCAAGGGACTAGCGGGAGCTACGAGCAGTACTTC
CASSQGTSGSYEQYF
>.|TRBJ2-2|TRBV6-1|TRBD1
TGTGCCAGCAGACCTTCCGCGACAGGGTGGGACACCGGGGAGCTGTTTTTT
CASRPSATGWDTGELFF
>few|TRBJ2-7|TRBV25-1|TRBD2
TGTGCCAGCAGTGAAAATCTAGCGGGACGCGAGCAGTACTTC
CASSENLAGREQYF
>few|TRBJ2-2|TRBV20-1|.
TGCAGTGCTAGTGGCGGGCCCGGGGAGCTGTTTTTT
CSASGGPGELFF
>.|TRBJ2-7|TRBV18|TRBD2
TGTGCCAGCTCACCAGTTTTTGGGAGGGAGTACGAGCAGTACTTC
CASSPVFGREYEQYF
>.|TRBJ1-1|TRBV20-1|.
TGCAGTGCTAGAGGGGGCGAGGGACCCCGTGAAGCTTTCTTT
CSARGGEGPREAFF
>many|TRBJ2-1|TRBV12-3/TRBV12-4|.
TGTGCCAGCAGTTTAGGGCCCACCAACAATGAGCAGTTCTTC
CASSLGPTNNEQFF
>.|TRBJ2-7|TRBV29-1|TRBD2
TGCAGCGTAGTAGGACTAGCGACCGACGAGCAGTACTTC
CSVVGLATDEQYF
>.|TRBJ2-3|TRBV29-1|.
TGCAGCGTTGCCAACACAGATACGCAGTATTTT
CSVANTDTQYF
>.|TRBJ2-1|TRBV7-8|TRBD2
TGTGCCAGCAGAGGGCTAGCGGGAGGGAACCTTTACAATGAGCAGTTCTTC
CASRGLAGGNLYNEQFF
>.|TRBJ2-2|TRBV28|TRBD1
TGTGCCAGCAGCCCCAGGGGACAGGGAGACACCGGGGAGCTGTTTTTT
CASSPRGQGDTGELFF
>few|TRBJ2-6|TRBV7-2|.
TGTGCCAGCAGCTTGAAGGCCATCCGGACTGGGGCCAACGTCCTGACTTTC
CASSLKAIRTGANVLTF
>.|TRBJ2-3|TRBV7-2|TRBD2
TGTGCCAGCAGCTTACTGCGGGGGGGGGATACGCAGTATTTT
CASSLLRGGDTQYF
>few|TRBJ2-1|TRBV6-5|.
TGTGCCAGCAGTTACTCGACGGTAGCGGATGAGCAGTTCTTC
CASSYSTVADEQFF
>.|TRBJ2-7|TRBV7-9|.
TGTGCCAGCAGCTCCGGGTCTCTTTACGAGCAGTACTTC
CASSSGSLYEQYF
>many|TRBJ1-5|TRBV27|.
TGTGCCAGCAGTTCCCGGGACGCTCAGAATCAGCCCCAGCATTTT
CASSSRDAQNQPQHF
>.|TRBJ2-7|TRBV20-1|.
TGCAGTGCTATCTTGAACGAGGGCGAGCAGTACTTC
CSAILNEGEQYF
>.|TRBJ2-2|TRBV7-9|TRBD2
TGTGCCAGCAGACCCGCCGGGAGGCGCGGGGACACCGGGGAGCTGTTTTTT
CASRPAGRRGDTGELFF
>few|TRBJ2-2|TRBV5-1|.
TGCGCCAGCACCGGAGCGGAAACGAACACCGGGGAGCTGTTTTTT
CASTGAETNTGELFF
>.|TRBJ2-5|TRBV6-2/TRBV6-3|TRBD2
TGTGCCAGCAGTTTGCCCCAACAACTAGCGGAAGAGACCCAGTACTTC
CASSLPQQLAEETQYF
>many|TRBJ1-2|TRBV12-3/TRBV12-4|.
TGTGCCAGCAGTTTACCCAGGGCTGGCTACACCTTC
CASSLPRAGYTF
>.|TRBJ2-5|TRBV29-1|TRBD2
TGCAGCGTTGGTAGCGGGGGGTTAGGTTTAGCCCAGTACTTC
CSVGSGGLGLAQYF
>few|TRBJ1-2|TRBV6-1|.
TGTGCCAGCAGTCCTGCCGGTGTCTATGGCTACACCTTC
CASSPAGVYGYTF
>many|TRBJ1-6|TRBV9|.
TGTGCCAGCAGCCTCCGGGTTGGTGCCAATTCACCCCTCCACTTT
CASSLRVGANSPLHF
>many|TRBJ1-5|TRBV5-1|.
TGCGCCAGCAGCTGCCCGACAAAGTTAAGCAATCAGCCCCAGCATTTT
CASSCPTKLSNQPQHF
>few|TRBJ1-1|TRBV4-2|.
TGTGCCAGCAGCCAAGAAGGGAGAAGGGGGACTGAAGCTTTCTTT
CASSQEGRRGTEAFF
>.|TRBJ2-1|TRBV24-1|TRBD1
TGTGCCACCAGTGCAACGACAGGGGTTCGGTTCTTC
CATSATTGVRFF
>few|TRBJ2-7|TRBV20-1|.
TGCAGTGCTGGCGGACAGCAAAGATCCTCCTACGAGCAGTACTTC
CSAGGQQRSSYEQYF
>.|TRBJ1-6|TRBV6-1|.
TGTGCCAGCAAGACCGGGACGGGTAATTCACCCCTCCACTTT
CASKTGTGNSPLHF
>.|TRBJ1-2|TRBV20-1|.
TGCAGTGCTAGAGTCAACTATGGCTACACCTTC
CSARVNYGYTF
>.|TRBJ2-5|TRBV5-6|TRBD1
TGTGCCAGCATGGAGACAGGGGTCAACCAAGAGACCCAGTACTTC
CASMETGVNQETQYF
>.|TRBJ1-1|TRBV9|.
TGTGCCAGCAGCCCATCAATGGGACTCACCACTGAAGCTTTCTTT
CASSPSMGLTTEAFF
>.|TRBJ1-2|TRBV18|TRBD1
TGTGCCAGCTCAGGGACAGGGGGCGCGTCTGGCTACACCTTC
CASSGTGGASGYTF
>few|TRBJ1-2|TRBV7-9|.
TGTGCCAGCAGCTTAGACCCCCTCCCGGTCTATGGCTACACCTTC
CASSLDPLPVYGYTF
>many|TRBJ2-2|TRBV9|TRBD2
TGTGCCAGCAGCCCCCGGGAGGCAGATAACACCGGGGAGCTGTTTTTT
CASSPREADNTGELFF
>few|TRBJ2-5|TRBV19|TRBD1
TGTGCCAGTAGTCCCGGACAGGGGGCTGGGGAGACCCAGTACTTC
CASSPGQGAGETQYF
>few|TRBJ2-1|TRBV4-2|.
TGTGCCAGCAGCCAAGGTCAGGCAGTCCGCTCCTACAATGAGCAGTTCTTC
CASSQGQAVRSYNEQFF
>.|TRBJ1-6|TRBV4-2|.
TGTGCCAGCAGCCAAGAGGGTAGGGAAGGGCGTAATTCACCCCTCCACTTT
CASSQEGREGRNSPLHF
>few|TRBJ2-1|TRBV7-2|TRBD2
TGTGCCAGCAGCTCGGGACTAGCGGGGGGGCAGGAGCAGTTCTTC
CASSSGLAGGQEQFF
>.|TRBJ2-7|TRBV20-1|.
TGCAGTGCTAGTAACAGCTACGAGCAGTACTTC
CSASNSYEQYF
>many|TRBJ2-3|TRBV12-3/TRBV12-4|.
TGTGCCAGCAGTTTCTTGGGAGATACGCAGTATTTT
CASSFLGDTQYF
>.|TRBJ1-2|TRBV12-3/TRBV12-4|.
TGTGCCAGCAGTTCAAGGACACGTCGCTATGGCTACACCTTC
CASSSRTRRYGYTF